Sequencing of this TCR beta chain was carried out in a study of blood T cell repertoires in COVID-19. Whole-study context: The United States, Italy and Spain supplied acute and convalescent COVID-19 samples.

This clone was observed once. Between the trimmed V and J ends, which lost 5 bases and 0 bases, there was a span of 4 bases. The CDR3 contains 13 residues. Germline V CDR1 and CDR2: MNHEY, SVGAGI. TCRdb's table, derived via immunoSEQ multiplex PCR, lists solely in-frame clones and lacks some. The sample has 200,000 to 300,000 clones; 81% are singletons. Seattle's cohort entered during active infection and was followed longitudinally. The receptor comes from a woman over 75 with COVID-19, enrolled during active disease. Sequenced input: peripheral blood. The chain employs TRBV6-5 and TRBJ2-2; D is uncertain. The CDR3 spells CASSLTNTGELFF. The CDR3 DNA reads as TGTGCCAGCAGTCTAACGAACACCGGGGAGCTGTTTTTT.